This T cell receptor (beta chain) was retrieved from a study of blood T cells in healthy people across ages. This clonotype was seen a handful of times. Primers used in a second PCR of about 6 to 11 cycles were a sample-barcoded 5' primer and a J-beta primer mix. TCRdb re-called the 5' RACE reads through MiXCR, storing one row per CDR3 protein. The table includes approximately 1,000,000 distinct CDR3 sequences, less than 45% detected once. This clonotype was sampled from a man in his late teens or twenties in good health. Sequencing was done on a sample of blood.

The CDR3 protein is CASLTGQSNTEAFF. The CDR3 coding sequence is TGTGCCAGTCTTACGGGACAGTCTAACACTGAAGCTTTCTTT. V gene TRBV2 combines with J gene TRBJ1-1; the match to TRBD1 covers 7 bases. V trimming: 9 bases; J trimming: 2 bases; junction bases outside the gene matches: 9. Germline CDR1 reads SNHLY; CDR2 reads FYNNEI. The CDR3 is 14 residues long. The full variable domain, completed using reference TRBV2 and TRBJ1-1, is EPEVTQTPSHQVTQMGQEVILRCVPISNHLYFYWYRQILGQKVEFLVSFYNNEISEKSEIFDDQFSVERPDGSNFTLKIRSTKLEDSAMYFCASLTGQSNTEAFFGQGTRLTVV.